Listed below are T cell receptor beta chains from one sample, sequenced in a study of T cells in Graves' hyperthyroidism and ophthalmopathy. MiXCR, applied by TCRdb to the multiplex PCR reads, yields one record per CDR3 protein. The sample holds 340,000 or so distinct CDR3 sequences; around a sixth are singletons and the top ten take 33%. The sequenced material came from blood. Receptor source: a man aged 30 to 39 with Graves' hyperthyroidism. Both conserved end residues are part of each CDR3. D genes are given only for firm matches. Clone size is shown for a subset of rows, as once, few, many or a class of expanded clone.

J gene	D gene	V gene	clone size	CDR3 DNA	CDR3 protein
TRBJ2-7	TRBD1	TRBV12-3/TRBV12-4	many	TGTGCCAGCAGTATGACAGGGAACGAGCAGTACTTC	CASSMTGNEQYF
TRBJ2-7	-	TRBV4-1	-	TGCGCCAGCAGCCTCCGCCCCGGGACGGTCTACGAGCAGTACTTC	CASSLRPGTVYEQYF
TRBJ1-5	TRBD1	TRBV19	few	TGTGCCAGTAGTATGGTACAGGGGTCTTTGGGCAATCAGCCCCAGCATTTT	CASSMVQGSLGNQPQHF
TRBJ2-7	-	TRBV7-2	few	TGTGCCAGCAGCCCGATGTTGGGTTCCTACGAGCAGTACTTC	CASSPMLGSYEQYF
TRBJ1-5	-	TRBV12-3/TRBV12-4	many	TGTGCCAGCAGCGACGCAGGGGCCATAAATCAGCCCCAGCATTTT	CASSDAGAINQPQHF
TRBJ2-7	-	TRBV27	many	TGTGCCAGCAGGGAGGGGGTCGCTTGGACACCACCGACCTACGAGCAGTACTTC	CASREGVAWTPPTYEQYF
TRBJ2-4	-	TRBV5-5	-	TGTGCCAGCAGCTTGGGGCTGGGGGGGCCCCGGGATCGCATTCAGTACTTC	CASSLGLGGPRDRIQYF
TRBJ1-4	-	TRBV30	-	TGTGCCTGGAGTAGGGGACCGGGGGAAAAACTGTTTTTT	CAWSRGPGEKLFF
TRBJ1-5	-	TRBV28	many	TGTGCCAGCCGCGAATCGGGCAATCAGCCCCAGCATTTT	CASRESGNQPQHF
TRBJ1-1	-	TRBV2	many	TGTGCCAGCTGTCAGGATGGGGGGGGGAACACTGAAGCTTTCTTT	CASCQDGGGNTEAFF
TRBJ2-7	-	TRBV7-6	few	TGTGCCAGCAGCTTACAGCCGGAATGGGACTACGAGCAGTACTTC	CASSLQPEWDYEQYF